Below, 15 T cell receptor beta chains from the same sample are listed, as sequenced in a study of early T cells in non-severe SARS-CoV-2 infection. TCRdb fed the 5' RACE reads into MiXCR, producing one record per CDR3 protein. This table has tens of thousands of distinct CDR3 sequences, less than 6.5% appearing once. Sequenced sample: whole blood. These receptors were taken from an adult who was a healthcare worker with PCR-confirmed SARS-CoV-2 infection or an uninfected control (not recorded which).

This clonotype was recorded at least ten times. This chain uses TRBV6-5 with TRBJ2-7; D unclear. V was pared by 5 bases and J by 4 bases, with 6 bases between. Germline CDR1 and CDR2: MNHEY and SVGAGI. This CDR3 has 11 residues. In nucleotides, the CDR3 is TGTGCCAGCAGTGCCCCTTACGAGCAGTACTTC. It specifies CASSAPYEQYF.

This clonotype was counted ten times or more. The chain links TRBV7-2 to TRBJ2-1; no reliable D call. Germline lookup yields CDR1 SGHTA and CDR2 FQGNSA. Trimming pared 0 bases from V and 3 bases from J, leaving 12 bases between. The CDR3 runs 16 residues. The CDR3 DNA follows: TGTGCCAGCAGCTTAGCGATCCGCGAAGTCTACAATGAGCAGTTCTTC. Translating it yields CASSLAIREVYNEQFF.

The sample holds many counts of this clonotype. The chain links TRBV19 to TRBJ1-2, with 9 nucleotides matching TRBD1. V was clipped by 3 bases and J by 11 bases; unmatched bases: 13. Germline V gene data show CDR1 as LNHDA and CDR2 as SQIVND (reference sequence). The CDR3 extends over 15 amino acids. The CDR3 nucleotides read TGTGCCAGTAGTATTTTAATGGACAGGGGATCGCGTTACACCTTC. It encodes CASSILMDRGSRYTF.

This clonotype was seen many times. The chain employs TRBV28 and TRBJ2-1; D gene unclear. V lost 5 bases and J lost 6, with 14 bases in between. Per the germline V gene, CDR1 is MDHEN and CDR2 is SYDVKM. The length of the CDR3 is 14 residues. The CDR3 loop is CASSPLGTLNEQFF. The CDR3 nucleotides read TGTGCCAGCAGTCCGCTCGGCACCCTCAATGAGCAGTTCTTC.

This clonotype was detected ten times or more. The CDR3 DNA follows: TGTGCCAGCAGTTTTCTGGTGGTTGGGACCCAGTACTTC. Its protein is CASSFLVVGTQYF. This chain uses TRBV28 with TRBJ2-5, with D hard to call. Germline CDR1 and CDR2: MDHEN and SYDVKM. The germline V and J ends were trimmed by 3 bases and 7 bases, with 12 bases remaining between them. The CDR3 has 13 residues. Based on the CDR3 plus reference TRBV28 and TRBJ2-5, the full variable domain is DVKVTQSSRYLVKRTGEKVFLECVQDMDHENMFWYRQDPGLGLRLIYFSYDVKMKEKGDIPEGYSVSREKKERFSLILESASTNQTSMYLCASSFLVVGTQYFGPGTRLLVL.

This clonotype was detected many times. The chain combines TRBV29-1 with TRBJ2-3, with D unresolved. The CDR3 extends over 12 amino acids. Trimming removed 7 bases at V and 3 bases at J, with 11 bases between. Germline values: CDR1 SQVTM, CDR2 ANQGSEA. The DNA of the CDR3 is TGCAGCGGTGCCGCCCAGACAGATACGCAGTATTTT. Translated: CSGAAQTDTQYF.

This clonotype was seen repeatedly, ten times or more. The V gene is TRBV12-5, the J gene TRBJ1-1, with 7 positions matching TRBD1. The CDR3 runs to 16 residues. Trimming removed 0 bases from V and 0 bases from J; junction bases left unmatched: 4. Germline loops: CDR1 LGHNT, CDR2 FRNRAP. The chain's CDR3 is CASGLVMTGMNTEAFF. The CDR3 DNA follows: TGTGCTAGTGGTTTGGTAATGACAGGGATGAACACTGAAGCTTTCTTT.

The chain carries TRBV10-1 and TRBJ2-6; D not certain. V was cut by 0 bases and J by 0 bases, with 9 bases left in between. Germline CDR1 is WNHNN and CDR2 is SYGVQD (reference sequence). This CDR3 region has 17 residues. The CDR3 region has the DNA TGCGCCAGCAGTGAGTCAGGCACCTACTCTGGGGCCAACGTCCTGACTTTC. It yields the protein CASSESGTYSGANVLTF.

The CDR3 nucleotides read TGTGCCAGCAGCTTGGGAGGAGAGTCCGGGGAGCTGTTTTTT. It translates to CASSLGGESGELFF. The chain is built from TRBV5-4 and TRBJ2-2; no reliable D call. Germline-derived CDR1 and CDR2 are SGHNT and YYREEE (reference sequence). The CDR3 is 14 residues long. The V gene lost 0 bases and the J gene lost 6 bases, with 9 bases spanning the gap. Full variable domain (outside the CDR3, taken from reference TRBV5-4 and TRBJ2-2): ETGVTQSPTHLIKTRGQQVTLRCSSQSGHNTVSWYQQALGQGPQFIFQYYREEENGRGNFPPRFSGLQFPNYSSELNVNALELDDSALYLCASSLGGESGELFFGEGSRLTVL.

The sample holds a few counts of this clonotype. The chain recombines TRBV18 with TRBJ2-3; either TRBD1 or TRBD2 may supply D (6 bases each). Trimming left V 2 bases short and J 3 bases short, with 15 bases between. Germline CDR1 KGHSH, CDR2 LQKENI. The CDR3 has 16 amino acids. The CDR3 loop reads CASSPISQGGTDTQYF. DNA for the CDR3: TGTGCCAGCTCACCAATTTCACAGGGAGGTACAGATACGCAGTATTTT.

This clonotype turned up a few times. The gene calls are TRBV6-1 and TRBJ2-7, with 8 positions matching TRBD2. Germline CDR1 MNHNS, CDR2 SASEGT. The V gene end was trimmed by 1 base and the J gene end by 2 bases; junction bases not matched to a gene: 10. The CDR3 is made up of 17 amino acids. The CDR3 sequence is CASSEGRGGYGTYEQYF. Here the CDR3 DNA reads TGTGCCAGCAGTGAAGGACGGGGGGGTTATGGCACCTACGAGCAGTACTTC.

This sequence joins TRBV15 and TRBJ2-3; D remains ambiguous. Germline V lookup: CDR1 LNHNV, CDR2 YYDKDF (reference sequence). The CDR3 has 12 amino acids. V lost 9 bases to trimming and J lost 1 base, with 8 bases between them. The CDR3 loop reads CATRQGTDTQYF. CDR3 DNA: TGTGCCACGAGGCAGGGCACAGATACGCAGTATTTT.

This clonotype is deemed medium-sized. The rearrangement joins TRBV15 to TRBJ2-1, with D perhaps matching TRBD1 (6 bases). Looked up from germline, CDR1 is LNHNV and CDR2 is YYDKDF (reference sequence). Trimming took 3 bases from V and 10 from J, leaving 16 bases between them. The CDR3 extends over 14 amino acids. CDR3 bases: TGTGCCACCAGCAGCCCGGGACAAATATTCGAGCAGTTCTTC. It codes for CATSSPGQIFEQFF. Complete variable domain (other parts from reference TRBV15 and TRBJ2-1): DAMVIQNPRYQVTQFGKPVTLSCSQTLNHNVMYWYQQKSSQAPKLLFHYYDKDFNNEADTPDNFQSRRPNTSFCFLDIRSPGLGDTAMYLCATSSPGQIFEQFFGPGTRLTVL.

This clonotype was observed a few times. The chain couples TRBV5-1 to TRBJ2-5, with TRBD2 matching 8 bases. The CDR3 covers 14 residues. Germline V gives CDR1 SGHRS, CDR2 YFSETQ. The V gene end was trimmed by 5 bases and the J gene end by 4 bases; junction bases not matched to a gene: 7. The DNA of the CDR3 is TGCGCCAGCAGGCGGGGGGCCGCAGGAGAGACCCAGTACTTC. As protein: CASRRGAAGETQYF.

This clonotype was detected many times. The chain employs TRBV6-5 and TRBJ2-5; 7 nucleotides align to TRBD1. Germline V gene sequence: CDR1 MNHEY, CDR2 SVGAGI. The CDR3 has 14 residues. The trim removed 5 bases at V and 6 bases at J, leaving 9 bases unmatched. The CDR3 DNA sequence: TGTGCCAGCAGTAGAGGGACAGCCGTACAGACCCAGTACTTC. Amino acids: CASSRGTAVQTQYF.